This T cell receptor beta chain derives from a study of cytomegalovirus exposure and HLA in healthy donors. V lost 2 bases, J lost 7 bases, and 9 bases lay in between. The CDR3 has 13 residues. Germline V gene lookup returns CDR1 SEHNR and CDR2 FQNEAQ (reference sequence). This clone came up once. TCRdb's copy holds only in-frame clones and misses some; the assay was immunoSEQ multiplex PCR. The sample holds 150,000 to 200,000 clones; 86% are singletons and the top ten take almost 1.5%. The chain is built from TRBV7-9 and TRBJ2-1, with D possibly being TRBD1 (5 bases). The clonotype originates from a woman aged 18-30 years in good health and CMV-seronegative. Material: PBMCs. In nucleotides, the CDR3 is TGTGCCAGCAGCTTATCTCCAGGGAATGAGCAGTTCTTC. Translating gives CASSLSPGNEQFF.